These T cell receptor beta chains were read from a single sample in a study of shared clonotypes between healthy human individuals. Only in-frame clones appear in the TCRdb table, and some are missing; sequencing was by immunoSEQ multiplex PCR. The data show 450,000 to 500,000 clones, roughly 80% seen once. The sequenced material came from PBMCs. These receptor sequences come from a woman between 40 and 50 years old in good health. Some clones in this sample may be carry-over from other donors' samples. Both conserved end residues are part of each CDR3. Fields, in order: CDR3 DNA, CDR3 protein, clone size, V gene, D gene, J gene. A D gene is named only where the DNA matches it firmly. Size tells how often a clone was seen (once, few, many) or the class of an expanded clone, and some rows leave it out.

cdr3_nt: TGTGCCAGCAGTGGCGCGGGAGGCAACACCGGGGAGCTGTTTTTT; cdr3_aa: CASSGAGGNTGELFF; clone_size: .; v_call: TRBV9; d_call: TRBD2; j_call: TRBJ2-2
cdr3_nt: TGTGCCAGCAGTCCCGGTTCGGGAGGGCCCCTCGAGCAGTACTTC; cdr3_aa: CASSPGSGGPLEQYF; clone_size: .; v_call: TRBV6-5; d_call: TRBD2; j_call: TRBJ2-7
cdr3_nt: TGCGCCAGCAGCATGACCAACTCTGGAAACACCATATATTTT; cdr3_aa: CASSMTNSGNTIYF; clone_size: .; v_call: TRBV5-1; d_call: .; j_call: TRBJ1-3
cdr3_nt: TGTGCCAGCAGCTTAAGGGCAGCCGGGGAGCTGTTTTTT; cdr3_aa: CASSLRAAGELFF; clone_size: .; v_call: TRBV11-2; d_call: .; j_call: TRBJ2-2
cdr3_nt: TGTGCCACCAGCAGGTACTACAACAATGAGCAGTTCTTC; cdr3_aa: CATSRYYNNEQFF; clone_size: .; v_call: TRBV15; d_call: .; j_call: TRBJ2-1
cdr3_nt: TGTGCCAGCAGCTTGGCTCTAGGTCAAGAGACCCAGTACTTC; cdr3_aa: CASSLALGQETQYF; clone_size: once; v_call: TRBV5-4; d_call: .; j_call: TRBJ2-5
cdr3_nt: TGTGCCAGCAGCTTTTCGTCGAACACTGAAGCTTTCTTT; cdr3_aa: CASSFSSNTEAFF; clone_size: .; v_call: TRBV7-2; d_call: .; j_call: TRBJ1-1
cdr3_nt: TGTGCCAGTAGTATGGGACAGGCTAACTATGGCTACACCTTC; cdr3_aa: CASSMGQANYGYTF; clone_size: once; v_call: TRBV19; d_call: TRBD1; j_call: TRBJ1-2
cdr3_nt: TGTGCCAGCTCAGAGAGGGGAGTGAATTCACCCCTCCACTTT; cdr3_aa: CASSERGVNSPLHF; clone_size: .; v_call: TRBV18; d_call: .; j_call: TRBJ1-6
cdr3_nt: TGTGCCAGCAGTCCCGGGACTAGCGGCAATGAGCAGTTCTTC; cdr3_aa: CASSPGTSGNEQFF; clone_size: .; v_call: TRBV28; d_call: TRBD2; j_call: TRBJ2-1
cdr3_nt: TGTGCCAGCAGATCTCGCACCCCCAGTCTAAATGAGCAGTTCTTC; cdr3_aa: CASRSRTPSLNEQFF; clone_size: .; v_call: TRBV5-8; d_call: .; j_call: TRBJ2-1
cdr3_nt: TGTGCCAGCAAACCGGGACTAGCGGCCTACGAGCAGTACTTC; cdr3_aa: CASKPGLAAYEQYF; clone_size: .; v_call: TRBV28; d_call: TRBD2; j_call: TRBJ2-7
cdr3_nt: TGCAGCGTATCTACAGGGGGCAGGAGTGTTAGCTACACCTTC; cdr3_aa: CSVSTGGRSVSYTF; clone_size: .; v_call: TRBV29-1; d_call: TRBD1; j_call: TRBJ1-2
cdr3_nt: TGTGCCAGCAGCATAGGGGGGACTAATGAAAAACTGTTTTTT; cdr3_aa: CASSIGGTNEKLFF; clone_size: .; v_call: TRBV7-9; d_call: .; j_call: TRBJ1-4
cdr3_nt: TGTGCCAGCAGTGTGCCCGAGGGGGCGAGTTTCTATGGCTACACCTTC; cdr3_aa: CASSVPEGASFYGYTF; clone_size: .; v_call: TRBV2; d_call: TRBD1; j_call: TRBJ1-2
cdr3_nt: TGCGCCAGCAAAGTGGACGGGAACTATGGCTACACCTTC; cdr3_aa: CASKVDGNYGYTF; clone_size: .; v_call: TRBV5-1; d_call: .; j_call: TRBJ1-2
cdr3_nt: TGTGCCAGCATCCCAGGACAGGGGAGTGGCGAGCAGTACTTC; cdr3_aa: CASIPGQGSGEQYF; clone_size: .; v_call: TRBV11-2; d_call: TRBD1; j_call: TRBJ2-7